Following are 4 T cell receptor beta chains from one sample sequenced in a study of T cells in Graves' hyperthyroidism and ophthalmopathy. TCR beta CDR3 region amplification was performed from RNA transcripts. First-round RT-PCR targeting the TCR CDR3 was performed with the HTBI primer set. MiXCR, run by TCRdb on the multiplex PCR reads, gives a single entry per CDR3 protein. The sample has around 340,000 distinct CDR3 sequences, 15% to 20% seen once. Sample: blood. These receptors were collected from a woman between 50 and 59 years old with Graves' hyperthyroidism.

This clonotype was recorded many times. This chain joins TRBV5-6 and TRBJ2-7; 11 bases line up with TRBD1. The CDR3 loop spans 14 amino acids. Germline V gene lookup returns CDR1 SGHDT and CDR2 YYEEEE. Trimming took 2 bases from V and 5 from J; bases not matched to a gene: 3. CDR3 protein: CASSFGQGANEQYV. The CDR3 DNA reads as TGTGCCAGCAGCTTCGGACAGGGGGCCAACGAGCAGTACGTC.

This clonotype was seen a handful of times. The chain employs TRBV19 and TRBJ1-5; the D is unclear. Trimming left V 1 base short and J 6 bases short, with 7 bases between. CDR1 LNHDA and CDR2 SQIVND come from the germline V gene (reference sequence). The length of the CDR3 is 13 residues. The CDR3 loop reads CASSIVGSQPQHF. DNA for the CDR3: TGTGCCAGTAGTATAGTGGGTTCTCAGCCCCAGCATTTT. Using reference TRBV19 and TRBJ1-5 for the parts outside the CDR3, the full variable domain is DGGITQSPKYLFRKEGQNVTLSCEQNLNHDAMYWYRQDPGQGLRLIYYSQIVNDFQKGDIAEGYSVSREKKESFPLTVTSAQKNPTAFYLCASSIVGSQPQHFGDGTRLSIL.

This clonotype appeared a few times. This chain connects TRBV12-3 or TRBV12-4 to TRBJ1-6; tentatively, D is TRBD1 (6 bases). This CDR3 comprises 16 residues. V was cut by 5 bases and J by 7 bases, with 18 bases left in between. The CDR3 DNA is TGTGCCAGCAGTCCAACAGGGTCCCCGGGGAATTCACCCCTCCACTTT. Encoded protein: CASSPTGSPGNSPLHF.

This chain links TRBV5-4 with TRBJ2-5; no firm D call. This CDR3 contains 14 residues. The germline V gene encodes CDR1 SGHNT and CDR2 YYREEE (reference sequence). The V end was cut by 4 bases, the J end by 2 bases, with 12 bases between. CDR3 region: CASSDTDGQETQYF. The CDR3 DNA follows: TGTGCCAGCAGCGATACCGACGGGCAAGAGACCCAGTACTTC.